This T cell receptor (beta chain) was sequenced in a study of shared T cell receptors in the human thymus. This CDR3 contains 14 residues. The protocol was immunoSEQ multiplex PCR, while the TCRdb copy is restricted to in-frame clones and leaves out a portion. The sample holds hundreds of thousands of clones, around 87% seen once. Another study also made use of these data, one on human thymus T cells. That paper adds: Thymic tissue was derived from resections collected during corrective heart surgery. Repertoires sampled from thymus and blood appeared biased in V and J gene usage.

The sequence derives from a boy under two years old with a congenital heart defect. This chain joins TRBV1 and TRBJ2-3; the DNA was not used to check the table's D call, TRBD1. TRBV1 is flagged as a pseudogene. The source material was thymocytes. The CDR3 protein is CTSSAPLWGDTQYF. DNA of the CDR3: TGCACCAGCAGCGCCCCCCTATGGGGCGATACGCAGTATTTT.